This T cell receptor (beta chain) was profiled in a study of T cell responses to AZD1222 COVID-19 vaccine. Study findings and constraints: The study found vaccine-associated CD4 TCRs spanning spike, dominant at 160-218 and 743-854. When two AZD1222 doses had been given, Spike-specific TCR breadth and depth rose. Only a handful of AZD1222 recipients, about six in all, had baseline seropositivity. Reportedly, nearly half of unique spike TCRs recognized epitopes outside B.1.351/B.1.1.7 mutations.

About this clone itself: The antigen is not known.

The V gene end was trimmed by 1 base and the J gene end by 4 bases; junction bases not matched to a gene: 9. The CDR3 consists of 16 residues. Germline V gene sequence: CDR1 LGHDT, CDR2 YNNKEL (reference sequence). TCRdb's table, derived via immunoSEQ multiplex PCR, lists solely in-frame clones and lacks some. The data hold roughly 120,000 clones, with just under 95% observed a single time. This TCR derives from an adult in good health. The chain is built from TRBV3-1 (or the pseudogene TRBV3-2) and TRBJ2-7; 8 positions match TRBD2. This material consisted of peripheral blood, taken on day 0 of AZD1222 vaccination. In nucleotides, the CDR3 is TGTGCCAGCAGCCAAGCCGGGGGGGTCTCCCGATACGAGCAGTACTTC. Encoded protein: CASSQAGGVSRYEQYF.